Sequencing of this T cell receptor (beta chain) was carried out in a study of molecular identifiers for immune sequencing clone quantification. V was shortened by 2 bases and J by 4 bases, with 18 bases between the two germline ends. The CDR3 is made up of 16 amino acids. CDR1 and CDR2 (germline): DFQATT, SNEGSKA (reference sequence). From the PCR reads, TCRdb called clonotypes with MiXCR, one entry per CDR3 protein. The table records 300,000 to 350,000 distinct CDR3 sequences, about 21% of them present only once. At least ten counts were recorded for this clonotype. This receptor was identified in a human donor in good health. Some libraries in this study had Jurkat cell RNA spiked in. The sequencing sample was made of naive CD8+ T cells from blood, with Jurkat cell RNA spiked in. Subset of the sample: FACS-sorted CD8+CD4-CCR7+CD45RA+ naive T cells. The chain uses TRBV20-1 and TRBJ1-3; D not certain. The CDR3 region is CSARQSVGLTGNTIYF. The DNA of the CDR3 is TGCAGTGCTAGACAATCGGTCGGTTTAACCGGAAACACCATATATTTT.